The rows below give T cell receptor beta chains drawn from one sample of a study of cytomegalovirus exposure and HLA in healthy donors. TCRdb's table, derived via immunoSEQ multiplex PCR, lists solely in-frame clones and lacks some. The sample includes about 200,000 clones, approximately 78% seen only once; the top ten take 2.5% to 3.5%. The specimen sequenced was PBMCs. The source is a woman aged 40-49 years in good health and CMV-seronegative. The conserved cysteine and the conserved F or W are not part of the CDR3 here.

j_call	v_call	cdr3_length	cdr3_aa
TRBJ1-1	TRBV9	12	ASSVARENTEAF
TRBJ2-5	TRBV10-3	11	AISTGGRETQY
TRBJ2-5	TRBV27	13	ASSLYPDWGETQY
TRBJ1-5	TRBV30	11	AWSATGLGPQH
TRBJ1-5	TRBV7-9	10	ASSFTPGPQH
TRBJ2-1	TRBV29-1	11	SARETFYNEQF
TRBJ1-5	TRBV28	14	ASSLQDRGLGQPQH
TRBJ2-7	TRBV28	12	ASSSGGGPYEQY
TRBJ2-1	TRBV11-2	12	ASSLVGEGNEQF
TRBJ1-4	TRBV29-1	11	SAWQGSNEKLF
TRBJ2-1	TRBV4-1	15	ASSQDKRGGSYNEQF
TRBJ2-1	TRBV11-3	13	ASSSGLAGVHEQF
TRBJ2-5	TRBV9	13	ASSPGTSSKETQY
TRBJ2-2	TRBV18	14	ASSPQGNSNTGELF
TRBJ1-2	TRBV7-9	12	SSSGDRGRDGYT
TRBJ1-1	TRBV7-9	12	SSSLVGGDTEAF
TRBJ1-1	TRBV27	14	ASSAADGVANTEAF